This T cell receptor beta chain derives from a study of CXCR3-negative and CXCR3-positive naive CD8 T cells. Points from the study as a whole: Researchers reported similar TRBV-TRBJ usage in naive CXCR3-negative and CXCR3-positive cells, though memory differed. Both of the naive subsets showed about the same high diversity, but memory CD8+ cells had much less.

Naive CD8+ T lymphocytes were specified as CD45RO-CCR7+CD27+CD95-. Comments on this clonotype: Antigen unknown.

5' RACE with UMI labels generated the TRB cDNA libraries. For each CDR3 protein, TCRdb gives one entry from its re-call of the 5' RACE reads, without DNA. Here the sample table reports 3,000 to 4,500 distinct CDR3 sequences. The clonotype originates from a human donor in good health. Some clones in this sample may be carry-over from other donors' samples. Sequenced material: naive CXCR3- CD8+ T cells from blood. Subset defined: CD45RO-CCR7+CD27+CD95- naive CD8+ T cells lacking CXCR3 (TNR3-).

The CDR3 spells CASKVDGAVAQETQYF. The genes are TRBV19 and TRBJ2-5. Germline CDR1 is LNHDA and CDR2 is SQIVND (reference sequence). There are 16 residues in the CDR3.